Shown below are 9 T cell receptor beta chains from a single sample sequenced in a study of cytomegalovirus exposure and HLA in healthy donors. The study ran its PCR with 60 Vbeta and 13 Jbeta primers. The assay was immunoSEQ multiplex PCR, and TCRdb's table has in-frame clones only and misses some. The sample yields 80,000 or so clones, more than 60% seen once. Sequences were obtained from PBMCs. These receptors were taken from a male donor in good health and CMV-seropositive.

This clone was recorded a few times. This sequence joins TRBV7-9 and TRBJ2-5; 7 positions agree with TRBD1. V lost 4 bases, J lost 5 bases, and 10 bases stayed unmatched. There are 15 residues in the CDR3. CDR1 and CDR2 (germline): SEHNR, FQNEAQ (reference sequence). CDR3 bases: TGTGCCAGCAGCTGGGTAGAGGGGGCTGGGGAGACCCAGTACTTC. It translates to CASSWVEGAGETQYF.

This clone occurred a few times. V gene TRBV28 combines with J gene TRBJ1-4; TRBD1 might be the D (6 bases). Trimming removed 2 bases from V and 2 bases from J, with 12 bases in between. CDR1 is MDHEN, CDR2 SYDVKM, per germline. The CDR3 runs 16 residues. CDR3 region: CASSLGRGNTNEKLFF. As DNA, the CDR3 is TGTGCCAGCAGTTTAGGCAGGGGAAACACTAATGAAAAACTGTTTTTT.

This chain joins TRBV2 and TRBJ1-5; possible D gene TRBD1, 6 bases. The V gene's germline CDR1 is SNHLY and CDR2 FYNNEI. The CDR3 extends over 14 amino acids. The V end was cut by 4 bases, the J end by 0 bases, with 7 bases between. The CDR3 spells CASSVDSSNQPQHF. The CDR3, as DNA: TGTGCCAGCAGTGTGGACAGTAGCAATCAGCCCCAGCATTTT.

About this clone: A clone one base away is much larger, so this may be a read error. The identical CDR3 is also encoded by other nucleotide sequences in the sample. The J gene is TRBJ2-3, the V gene TRBV15; 8 bases agree with TRBD2. Germline V CDR1 and CDR2: LNHNV, YYDKDF (reference sequence). The CDR3 has 17 residues. The CDR3 is CATSRVIAGTSTDTQYF. Here the CDR3 DNA reads TGTGCCACCAGTAGAGTAATAGCGGGAACTTCCACAGATACGCAGTATTTT.

Points on this clone: At one of its ends the junction is not consistent with the germline gene, which may arise from a read error. The gene calls are TRBV10-3 and TRBJ2-3; tentatively, D is TRBD1 (5 bases). This CDR3 region has 13 residues. Germline V CDR1 and CDR2: ENHRY, SYGVKD. CDR3 in DNA: TGTGCCATCAGTGCTAGGGGTACAGATGCGCAGTATTTT. Its protein is CAISARGTDAQYF.

A few counts support this clone. The J gene is TRBJ1-1, the V gene TRBV2, with 8 positions matching TRBD1. J lost 4 bases, V lost 5 bases, and 6 bases had no gene match. This CDR3 contains 14 residues. Germline CDR1 SNHLY, CDR2 FYNNEI. This CDR3 reads CASSLGQVATEAFF. Here the CDR3 DNA reads TGTGCCAGCAGTCTGGGACAGGTGGCCACTGAAGCTTTCTTT.

The rearrangement links TRBV18 to TRBJ2-7; D perhaps matches TRBD1 (6 bases). Trimming left V 0 bases short and J 7 bases short, with 10 bases between. The CDR3 extends over 13 amino acids. Germline V lookup: CDR1 KGHSH, CDR2 LQKENI. The CDR3 nucleotides read TGTGCCAGCTCACCACCTAGCCAGGGGGAGCAGTACTTC. Its translation: CASSPPSQGEQYF.

The V gene is TRBV6-1, the J gene TRBJ1-5, with TRBD1 as a possible D gene (6 bases). CDR3 length: 15 amino acids. V was cut by 7 bases and J by 2 bases, with 15 bases left in between. Per the germline V gene, CDR1 is MNHNS and CDR2 is SASEGT. The CDR3 DNA reads as TGTGCCAGCAACTACAGGGCAGCAGGCAATCAGCCCCAGCATTTT. Translating it yields CASNYRAAGNQPQHF.

In this sample, this clone turned up a few times. CDR3 loop: CASSGTSGNTEAFF. The CDR3 nucleotides are TGTGCCAGCAGTGGTACCTCCGGGAACACTGAAGCTTTCTTT. The V gene is TRBV25-1, the J gene TRBJ1-1; no clear D. The CDR3 sequence is 14 residues long. V was clipped by 4 bases and J by 1 base, with 10 bases between them. Germline V gene data show CDR1 as MGHDK and CDR2 as SYGVNS.